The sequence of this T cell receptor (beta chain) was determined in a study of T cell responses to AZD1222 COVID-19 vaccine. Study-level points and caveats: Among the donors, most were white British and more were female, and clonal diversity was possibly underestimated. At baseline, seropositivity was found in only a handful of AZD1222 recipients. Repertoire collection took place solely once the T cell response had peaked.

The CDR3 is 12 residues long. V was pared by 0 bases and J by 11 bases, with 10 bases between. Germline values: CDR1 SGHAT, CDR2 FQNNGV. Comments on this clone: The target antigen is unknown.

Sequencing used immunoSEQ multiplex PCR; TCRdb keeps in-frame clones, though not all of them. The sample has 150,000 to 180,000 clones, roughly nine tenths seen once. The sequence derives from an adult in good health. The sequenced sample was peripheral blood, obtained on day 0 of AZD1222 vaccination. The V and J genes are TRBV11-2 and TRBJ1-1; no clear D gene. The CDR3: CASSLDRERAFF. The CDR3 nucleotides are TGTGCCAGCAGCTTAGATCGGGAAAGGGCTTTCTTT. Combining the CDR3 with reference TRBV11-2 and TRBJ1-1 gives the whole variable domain EAGVAQSPRYKIIEKRQSVAFWCNPISGHATLYWYQQILGQGPKLLIQFQNNGVVDDSQLPKDRFSAERLKGVDSTLKIQPAKLEDSAVYLCASSLDRERAFFGQGTRLTVV.